Reported below is one T cell receptor (beta chain). This specimen belongs to a study of CD8 T cells in Susac syndrome. Random hexamers primed reverse transcription of about 0.5 to 1 ug RNA. The CDR3 of TCR beta was amplified by immunoSEQ multiplex PCR across 54 Vbeta and 13 Jbeta. TCRdb recomputed calls from the immunoSEQ multiplex PCR reads with MiXCR, one row per CDR3 protein. The sample has approximately 150,000 distinct CDR3 sequences, 90% to 95% seen once. This CDR3 contains 13 residues. V shed 6 bases and J shed 3 bases, with 11 bases lying between them. The T cells that were sequenced for TCR beta were CD8+ and CD4+ cells from blood. It was treatment-naive patients with stable or active relapsing-remitting disease who made up the multiple sclerosis controls. It was negative isolation that provided the CD8+ and CD4+ T cells, whereas TEMRA cells were enriched by FACS.

This sequence joins TRBV12-3 or TRBV12-4 and TRBJ2-5, with a tentative D call TRBD1 (5 bases). Sequencing was carried out using CD4+ T cells from PBMCs. This TCR derives from a human donor with multiple sclerosis. CDR3 DNA: TGTGCCAGCAGCCCAAGGGGTAAAGAGACCCAGTACTTC. It is translated as CASSPRGKETQYF.